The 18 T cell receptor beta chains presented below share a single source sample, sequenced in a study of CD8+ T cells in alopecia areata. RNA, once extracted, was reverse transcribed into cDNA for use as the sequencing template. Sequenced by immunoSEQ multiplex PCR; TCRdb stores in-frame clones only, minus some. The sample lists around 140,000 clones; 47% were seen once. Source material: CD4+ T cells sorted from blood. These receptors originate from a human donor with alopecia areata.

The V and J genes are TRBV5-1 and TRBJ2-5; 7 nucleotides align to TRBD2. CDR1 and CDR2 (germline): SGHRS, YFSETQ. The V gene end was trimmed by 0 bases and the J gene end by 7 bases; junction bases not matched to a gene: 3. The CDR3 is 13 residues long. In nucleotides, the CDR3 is TGCGCCAGCAGCTTGGGCCCGGGGGGGACCCAGTACTTC. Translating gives CASSLGPGGTQYF.

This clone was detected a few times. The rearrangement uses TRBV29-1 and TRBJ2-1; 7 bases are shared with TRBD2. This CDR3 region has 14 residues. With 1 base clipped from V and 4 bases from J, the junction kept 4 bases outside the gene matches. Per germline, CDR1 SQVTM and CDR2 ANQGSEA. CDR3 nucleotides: TGCAGCGTTGAAGCGACTAGCAGTTACAATGAGCAGTTCTTC. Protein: CSVEATSSYNEQFF.

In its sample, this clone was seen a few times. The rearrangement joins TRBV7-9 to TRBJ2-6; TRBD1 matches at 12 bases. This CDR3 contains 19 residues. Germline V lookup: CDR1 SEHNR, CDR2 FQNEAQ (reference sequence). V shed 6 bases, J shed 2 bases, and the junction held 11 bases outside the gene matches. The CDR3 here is CASSYPRGTGGAGANVLTF. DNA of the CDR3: TGTGCCAGCAGTTACCCGCGAGGGACAGGGGGCGCTGGGGCCAACGTCCTGACTTTC.

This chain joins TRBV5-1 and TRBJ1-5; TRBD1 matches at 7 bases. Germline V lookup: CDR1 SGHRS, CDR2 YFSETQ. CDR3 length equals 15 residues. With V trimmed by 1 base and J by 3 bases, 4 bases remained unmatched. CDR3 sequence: CASSLTGDYNQPQHF. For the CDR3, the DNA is TGCGCCAGCAGCTTGACAGGGGATTACAATCAGCCCCAGCATTTT.

CDR3: CASSDGGGSYNEQFF. In nucleotides, the CDR3 is TGTGCCAGCAGCGACGGAGGGGGTTCCTACAATGAGCAGTTCTTC. The chain employs TRBV9 and TRBJ2-1; D may be TRBD1 or TRBD2 (6 bases each). Germline CDR1 SGDLS, CDR2 YYNGEE. V was pared by 3 bases and J by 1 base, with 11 bases between. The length of the CDR3 is 15 residues.

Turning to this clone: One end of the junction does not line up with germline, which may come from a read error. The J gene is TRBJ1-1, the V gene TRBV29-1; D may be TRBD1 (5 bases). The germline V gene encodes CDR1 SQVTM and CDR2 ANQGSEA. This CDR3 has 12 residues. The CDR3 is CNVVRGNTEAFF. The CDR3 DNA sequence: TGCAACGTTGTAAGGGGGAACACTGAAGCTTTCTTT.

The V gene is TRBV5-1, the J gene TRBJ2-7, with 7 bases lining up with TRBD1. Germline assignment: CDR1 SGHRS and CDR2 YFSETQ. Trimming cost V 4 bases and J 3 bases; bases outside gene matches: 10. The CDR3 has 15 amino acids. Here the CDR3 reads CASSPNTGASYEQYF. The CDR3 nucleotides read TGCGCCAGCAGCCCCAACACAGGGGCCAGCTACGAGCAGTACTTC.

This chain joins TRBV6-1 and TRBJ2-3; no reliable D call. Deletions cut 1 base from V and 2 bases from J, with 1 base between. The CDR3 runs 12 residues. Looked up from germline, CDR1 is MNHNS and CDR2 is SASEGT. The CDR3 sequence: CASSEVTDTQYF. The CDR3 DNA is TGTGCCAGCAGTGAAGTCACAGATACGCAGTATTTT.

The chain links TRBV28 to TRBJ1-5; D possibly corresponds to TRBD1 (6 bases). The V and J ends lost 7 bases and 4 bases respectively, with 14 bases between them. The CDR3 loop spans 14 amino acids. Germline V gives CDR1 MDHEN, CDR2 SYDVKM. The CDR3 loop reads CASTMDRGNQPQHF. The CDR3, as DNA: TGTGCCAGCACTATGGACAGAGGAAATCAGCCCCAGCATTTT.

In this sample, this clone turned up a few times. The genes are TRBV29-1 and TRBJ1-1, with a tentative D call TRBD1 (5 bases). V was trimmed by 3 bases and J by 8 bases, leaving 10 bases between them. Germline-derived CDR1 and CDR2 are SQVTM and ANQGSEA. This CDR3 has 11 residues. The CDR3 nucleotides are TGCAGCGTTGATCCCAGGGCCGAAGCTTTCTTT. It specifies CSVDPRAEAFF.

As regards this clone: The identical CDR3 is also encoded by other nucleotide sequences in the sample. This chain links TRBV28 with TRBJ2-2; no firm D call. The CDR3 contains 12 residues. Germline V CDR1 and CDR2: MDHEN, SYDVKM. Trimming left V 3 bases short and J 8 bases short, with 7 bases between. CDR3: CASSLLRGELFF. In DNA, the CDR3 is TGTGCCAGCAGTTTGCTCAGAGGGGAGCTGTTTTTT. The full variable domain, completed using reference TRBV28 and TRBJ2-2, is DVKVTQSSRYLVKRTGEKVFLECVQDMDHENMFWYRQDPGLGLRLIYFSYDVKMKEKGDIPEGYSVSREKKERFSLILESASTNQTSMYLCASSLLRGELFFGEGSRLTVL.

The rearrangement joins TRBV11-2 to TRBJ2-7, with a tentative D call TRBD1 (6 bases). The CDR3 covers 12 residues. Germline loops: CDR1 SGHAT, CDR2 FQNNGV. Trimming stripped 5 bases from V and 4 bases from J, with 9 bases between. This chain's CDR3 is CASSPRGYEQYF. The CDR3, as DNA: TGTGCCAGCAGCCCAAGGGGGTACGAGCAGTACTTC.

Here the CDR3 reads CASRDPGQGGTEAFF. The CDR3 DNA follows: TGTGCCAGCAGGGATCCGGGACAGGGTGGAACTGAAGCTTTCTTT. This chain links TRBV2 with TRBJ1-1, with 9 positions matching TRBD1. The CDR3 is 15 residues long. CDR1 is SNHLY and CDR2 is FYNNEI in the germline V gene. The V gene end was trimmed by 6 bases and the J gene end by 5 bases; junction bases not matched to a gene: 10.

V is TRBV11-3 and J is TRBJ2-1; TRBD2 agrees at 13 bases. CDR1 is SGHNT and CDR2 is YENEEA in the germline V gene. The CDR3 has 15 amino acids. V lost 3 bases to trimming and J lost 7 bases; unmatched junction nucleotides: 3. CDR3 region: CASSFGLAGVNEQFF. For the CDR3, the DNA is TGTGCCAGCAGCTTCGGACTAGCGGGAGTTAATGAGCAGTTCTTC.

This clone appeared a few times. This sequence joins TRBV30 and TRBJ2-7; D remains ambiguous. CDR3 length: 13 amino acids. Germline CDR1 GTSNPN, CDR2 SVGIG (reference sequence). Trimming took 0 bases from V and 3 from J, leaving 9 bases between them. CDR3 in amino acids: CAWSVPWNYEQYF. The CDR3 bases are TGTGCCTGGAGTGTACCCTGGAACTACGAGCAGTACTTC.

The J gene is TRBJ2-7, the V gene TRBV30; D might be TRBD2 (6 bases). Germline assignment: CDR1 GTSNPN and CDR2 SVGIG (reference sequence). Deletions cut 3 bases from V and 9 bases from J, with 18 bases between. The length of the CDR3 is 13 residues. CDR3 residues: CAWSDGLSKGQYF. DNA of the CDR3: TGTGCCTGGAGCGACGGACTATCAAAAGGGCAGTACTTC.

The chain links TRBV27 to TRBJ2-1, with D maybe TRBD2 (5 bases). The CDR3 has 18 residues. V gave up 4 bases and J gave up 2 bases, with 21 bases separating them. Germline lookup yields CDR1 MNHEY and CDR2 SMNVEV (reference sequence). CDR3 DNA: TGTGCCAGCAGTTCAGTCAAACTAGTTGAATCAGCCTACAATGAGCAGTTCTTC. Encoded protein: CASSSVKLVESAYNEQFF.

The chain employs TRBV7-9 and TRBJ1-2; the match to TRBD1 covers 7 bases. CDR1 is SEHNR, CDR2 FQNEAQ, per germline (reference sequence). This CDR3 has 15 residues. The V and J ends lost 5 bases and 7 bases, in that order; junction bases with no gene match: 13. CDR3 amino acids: CASSNPLDRVAGYTF. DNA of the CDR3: TGTGCCAGCAGCAACCCGCTCGACAGGGTGGCTGGCTACACCTTC.